These 20 T cell receptor beta chains share one sample of origin, sequenced in a study of beta chain features in type 1 diabetes. Expressed TCRB transcripts got sequenced, as all isolated RNA was reverse transcribed. Assay: immunoSEQ multiplex PCR; the TCRdb copy retains only in-frame clones and omits some. Of about 360,000 clones in the sample, 10% to 15% are singletons; the top ten hold around 0.0099%. Study results and caveats: Moderate yet significant TCRB CDR3 shortening was seen in Type 1 diabetes patients in all four CD4+ subsets.

Their antigens remain unidentified. The source material was naive CD4+ T cells from blood. Source of these receptors: a woman aged 18-30 years with type 1 diabetes.

The chain is built from TRBV28 and TRBJ1-2, with 7 bases lining up with TRBD1. This CDR3 has 15 amino acids. J lost 7 bases, V lost 3 bases, and 11 bases had no gene match. Germline CDR1 and CDR2: MDHEN and SYDVKM. CDR3 sequence (DNA): TGTGCCAGCAGTTTTTCCAGTACAGGGGATCGTGGCTACACCTTC. It is translated as CASSFSSTGDRGYTF.

The rearrangement uses TRBV4-2 and TRBJ2-1; TRBD2 agrees at 10 bases. CDR1 is LGHNA, CDR2 YNFKEQ, per germline. The CDR3 runs to 17 residues. J lost 7 bases, V lost 4 bases, and 13 bases had no gene match. The CDR3 loop reads CASSPYGASGSGNEQFF. The CDR3, as DNA: TGTGCCAGCAGCCCCTATGGGGCTAGCGGGAGTGGGAATGAGCAGTTCTTC.

The chain uses TRBV5-1 and TRBJ2-5, with D uncertain. Trimming took 0 bases from V and 4 from J, leaving 10 bases between them. The length of the CDR3 is 14 residues. Germline assignment: CDR1 SGHRS and CDR2 YFSETQ. CDR3: CASSLEMGRETQYF. As DNA, the CDR3 is TGCGCCAGCAGCTTGGAGATGGGCCGAGAGACCCAGTACTTC.

V gene TRBV5-1 combines with J gene TRBJ2-3, with 12 positions matching TRBD2. This CDR3 region has 18 residues. CDR1 is SGHRS and CDR2 is YFSETQ in the germline V gene. J lost 6 bases, V lost 0 bases, and 11 bases had no gene match. CDR3 protein: CASSLASGRALGSDTQYF. The CDR3 DNA reads TGCGCCAGCAGCTTGGCTAGCGGGAGGGCCTTGGGGTCGGATACGCAGTATTTT.

A few counts support this clone. Other DNA sequences in this sample translate to the same CDR3. The chain couples TRBV7-2 to TRBJ2-3; D remains unclear. The CDR3 contains 12 residues. Germline values: CDR1 SGHTA, CDR2 FQGNSA. V gave up 5 bases and J gave up 1 base, with 4 bases separating them. The CDR3 sequence is CASSPGTDTQYF. The CDR3 coding sequence is TGTGCCAGCAGCCCAGGCACAGATACGCAGTATTTT.

This clone was counted a few times. V is TRBV9 and J is TRBJ2-7; 9 positions agree with TRBD2. This CDR3 contains 15 residues. J gave up 4 bases and V 4 bases, and 9 bases lay outside the gene matches. Germline V CDR1 and CDR2: SGDLS, YYNGEE. The CDR3 loop is CASSPTTSGNYEQYF. The CDR3 DNA is TGTGCCAGCAGCCCGACGACTAGCGGAAATTACGAGCAGTACTTC.

This clone has just a few counts. CDR3 amino acids: CASSVGGGNNEQFF. DNA of the CDR3: TGTGCCAGCAGCGTGGGCGGGGGGAACAATGAGCAGTTCTTC. The chain couples TRBV7-2 to TRBJ2-1, with TRBD2 matching over 8 bases. The CDR3 spans 14 residues. Looked up from germline, CDR1 is SGHTA and CDR2 is FQGNSA. After removal of 5 bases from V and 5 bases from J, the junction contained 5 bases not matched to a gene. Drawing the rest from reference TRBV7-2 and TRBJ2-1, the complete variable domain is GAGVSQSPSNKVTEKGKDVELRCDPISGHTALYWYRQSLGQGLEFLIYFQGNSAPDKSGLPSDRFSAERTGGSVSTLTIQRTQQEDSAVYLCASSVGGGNNEQFFGPGTRLTVL.

V usage is TRBV7-9 and J usage is TRBJ2-1; 15 bases are shared with TRBD2. There are 17 residues in the CDR3. CDR1 is SEHNR, CDR2 FQNEAQ, per germline (reference sequence). V dropped 1 base and J dropped 7; count of bases not matched to a gene: 5. The DNA for the CDR3 is TGTGCCAGCAGCTTAGGGTCCGGGACTAGCGGGGGGAATGAGCAGTTCTTC. This gives the protein CASSLGSGTSGGNEQFF.

There are a few counts of this clone. The junction does not match germline at one end; this may be a read error. The chain has TRBV29-1 and TRBJ2-7, with D possibly TRBD2 on 5 matching bases. The CDR3 spans 12 residues. Germline CDR1 is SQVTM and CDR2 is ANQGSEA. This CDR3 reads CSVEGSGDEQYF. CDR3 sequence (DNA): TGCAGCGTAGAAGGTTCCGGGGACGAGCAGTACTTC.

V usage is TRBV5-6 and J usage is TRBJ2-2, with D perhaps TRBD1 (6 bases). Trimming removed 6 bases from V and 3 bases from J, with 15 bases in between. This CDR3 comprises 15 residues. The germline CDR1 and CDR2 sequences are SGHDT and YYEEEE. CDR3 in amino acids: CASTKGGIDTGELFF. The CDR3 coding sequence is TGTGCCAGCACAAAAGGGGGTATTGACACCGGGGAGCTGTTTTTT.

The chain has TRBV4-1 and TRBJ2-4, with 8 bases identical to TRBD1. The CDR3 spans 17 residues. Losses at the gene ends were 6 bases for V and 1 base for J; bases not matched to a gene: 11. In germline, CDR1 is MGHRA, CDR2 YSYEKL. CDR3 region: CASSQGAPWGAKNIQYF. CDR3 nucleotide sequence: TGCGCCAGCAGTCAGGGGGCCCCCTGGGGGGCCAAAAACATTCAGTACTTC.

This clone showed up just a few times. This chain links TRBV5-1 with TRBJ2-1, with D possibly being TRBD1 (5 bases). V was pared by 3 bases and J by 9 bases, with 10 bases between. CDR3 length: 12 residues. Germline V gene lookup returns CDR1 SGHRS and CDR2 YFSETQ. CDR3 DNA: TGCGCCAGCAGCTCAGGGTCTGGTGAGCAGTTCTTC. It specifies CASSSGSGEQFF. The whole variable domain, remainder taken from reference TRBV5-1 and TRBJ2-1, is KAGVTQTPRYLIKTRGQQVTLSCSPISGHRSVSWYQQTPGQGLQFLFEYFSETQRNKGNFPGRFSGRQFSNSRSEMNVSTLELGDSALYLCASSSGSGEQFFGPGTRLTVL.

The CDR3 bases are TGCGCCAGCAGCTTGGCCGGGACAGGGACCTCTGGGGCCAACGTCCTGACTTTC. Its translation: CASSLAGTGTSGANVLTF. The gene calls are TRBV5-1 and TRBJ2-6; 9 positions match TRBD1. With 0 bases clipped from V and 0 bases from J, the junction kept 4 bases outside the gene matches. The CDR3 runs to 18 residues. Germline V gene lookup returns CDR1 SGHRS and CDR2 YFSETQ.

The chain combines TRBV7-2 with TRBJ2-4, with 12 bases identical to TRBD2. This CDR3 spans 16 amino acids. Looked up from germline, CDR1 is SGHTA and CDR2 is FQGNSA. J was trimmed by 9 bases and V by 5 bases; bases with no gene match: 11. For the CDR3, the DNA is TGTGCCAGCAGCCCCCAGACTAGCGGGGGTTGGGGCATTCAGTACTTC. Its protein product is CASSPQTSGGWGIQYF.

This clone was seen only a few times. The chain is built from TRBV28 and TRBJ2-1, with D possibly being TRBD2 (5 bases). Germline loops: CDR1 MDHEN, CDR2 SYDVKM. V lost 2 bases to trimming and J lost 15 bases, with 20 bases between them. This CDR3 region has 14 residues. The CDR3 bases are TGTGCCAGCAGTTTAAATGGCCGAGCGGAACGGGGGTTCTTC. Its protein product is CASSLNGRAERGFF.

This clone was picked up a small number of times. The rearrangement joins TRBV7-2 to TRBJ2-5; D is possibly TRBD2 (6 bases). The germline gives CDR1 SGHTA, CDR2 FQGNSA. CDR3 size: 11 residues. V was clipped by 8 bases and J by 5 bases, with 9 bases between them. CDR3 nucleotides: TGTGCCAGCCGCCGGGGGGAGACCCAGTACTTC. Its translation is CASRRGETQYF.

The chain recombines TRBV7-2 with TRBJ2-3; TRBD2 agrees at 7 bases. The V and J ends lost 6 bases and 0 bases, in that order; junction bases with no gene match: 6. The length of the CDR3 is 15 residues. CDR1 and CDR2 (germline): SGHTA, FQGNSA. CDR3 sequence (DNA): TGTGCCAGCAGATCCCCGGGACTAAGCACAGATACGCAGTATTTT. This translates into CASRSPGLSTDTQYF.

V and J are TRBV27 and TRBJ2-7; D is perhaps TRBD2 (6 bases). The V gene lost 2 bases and the J gene lost 4 bases, with 12 bases spanning the gap. The CDR3 contains 14 residues. Germline V lookup: CDR1 MNHEY, CDR2 SMNVEV (reference sequence). CDR3 sequence (DNA): TGTGCCAGCAGTTTACTGCGGGGTCCTTACGAGCAGTACTTC. It codes for CASSLLRGPYEQYF.

V is TRBV29-1 and J is TRBJ1-1; the D is unclear. The CDR3 runs to 15 residues. The germline V and J ends were trimmed by 7 bases and 2 bases, with 20 bases remaining between them. Germline assignment: CDR1 SQVTM and CDR2 ANQGSEA. The CDR3 sequence is CSAPLPGSGNTEAFF. The CDR3 DNA reads as TGCAGCGCCCCTCTCCCGGGGTCCGGTAACACTGAAGCTTTCTTT.

This clone was found a few times. J is TRBJ2-3 and V is TRBV5-1; no firm D call. The germline CDR1 and CDR2 sequences are SGHRS and YFSETQ. V dropped 0 bases and J dropped 6 bases, with 8 bases sitting between them. The CDR3 has 13 residues. The CDR3 region is CASSLAVRDTQYF. CDR3 DNA: TGCGCCAGCAGCTTGGCCGTGCGGGATACGCAGTATTTT.